This T cell receptor (beta chain) emerged from a study of CD8 T cells in ankylosing spondylitis. Generation of TCR beta libraries employed quantitative 5'-RACE incorporating molecular barcodes. From the 5' RACE reads, TCRdb called clonotypes with MiXCR, one entry per CDR3 protein. The sample records just under 550,000 distinct CDR3 sequences, roughly 12% being singletons. J lost 2 bases, V lost 5 bases, and 9 bases had no gene match. The length of the CDR3 is 16 residues. Germline V gene lookup returns CDR1 MGHDK and CDR2 SYGVNS. Regarding the study as a whole: Blood of patients with ankylosing spondylitis appeared to be characterized by a TCR beta motif of fewer than 10 highly homologous variants. Reportedly, disease-linked clones are significantly enriched in ankylosing spondylitis patients' matched synovial fluid.

Turning to this clonotype: What it recognizes is unknown.

This chain uses TRBV25-1 with TRBJ1-2, with 9 bases that match TRBD1. The receptor comes from a male donor with ankylosing spondylitis. Source material: blood, either unsorted or a sorted T cell fraction (not recorded which). The CDR3 region has the DNA TGTGCCAGCAGTCATCCCGCCGGGACAGGGAACTATGGCTACACCTTC. Its translation is CASSHPAGTGNYGYTF.